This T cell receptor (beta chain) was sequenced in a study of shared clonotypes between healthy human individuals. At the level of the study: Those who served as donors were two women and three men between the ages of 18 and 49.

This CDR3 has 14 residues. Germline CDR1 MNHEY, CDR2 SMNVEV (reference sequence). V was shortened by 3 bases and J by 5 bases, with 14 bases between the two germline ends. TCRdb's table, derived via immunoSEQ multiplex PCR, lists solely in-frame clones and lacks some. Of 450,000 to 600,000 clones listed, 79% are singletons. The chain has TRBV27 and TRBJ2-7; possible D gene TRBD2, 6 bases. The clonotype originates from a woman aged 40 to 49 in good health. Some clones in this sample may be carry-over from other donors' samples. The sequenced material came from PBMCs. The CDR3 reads CASSLGGRAHEQYF. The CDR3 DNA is TGTGCCAGCAGTTTGGGGGGACGCGCGCACGAGCAGTACTTC.